Included here is one T cell receptor beta chain sequence, with context. Antigen specificity is unknown. This record comes from a study of identifying expanded T cells in peripheral blood. Overall study results and limits: Technical replicates showed roughly 1.2 changed clones; approximately two weeks 15 to 20; four weeks 19. Roughly two-week clone count variance significantly increased as total template count grew.

The CDR3 has 15 amino acids. CDR1 is SNHLY, CDR2 FYNNEI, per germline. V trimming: 5 bases; J trimming: 6 bases; junction bases outside the gene matches: 6. No infections or other immune events were documented during collection. Sequenced by immunoSEQ multiplex PCR; TCRdb stores in-frame clones only, minus some. This sample has more than 55,000 clones, with more than 75% found just once. This chain links TRBV2 with TRBJ2-2; 10 bases match TRBD2. This receptor was taken from a person between 18 and 69 years old in good health. Sequenced input: blood. Here the CDR3 DNA reads TGTGCCAGCAGTCCTCCGGGACTAGCGCCCGGGGAGCTGTTTTTT. Translated, it gives CASSPPGLAPGELFF.